The T cell receptor beta chain under discussion was sequenced for a study of beta chain features in type 1 diabetes. Study-wide results and limits: TCRB CDR3s from Type 1 diabetes patients were moderately but significantly shorter in all four CD4+ subsets. Fewer junction insertions and more nucleotide deletions appeared in type 1 diabetes patients.

CD4+ cells of the naive, central memory, regulatory and stem cell-like memory types were sorted via CD45RO/CCR7/CD25/CD127/CD95/CD27. About this clone: The antigen is undetermined.

Reverse transcribing all isolated RNA meant expressed TCRB transcripts were sequenced. Sequencing was performed with immunoSEQ multiplex PCR; in TCRdb, only in-frame clones are kept and a portion is missing. The sample yields 160,000 or so clones, 50% to 70% seen once. Germline CDR1 MGHDK, CDR2 SYGVNS. V lost 2 bases and J 1 base, leaving 10 bases between the germline ends. The CDR3 loop spans 15 amino acids. Sequences were obtained from naive CD4+ T cells from blood. This sequence joins TRBV25-1 and TRBJ2-3; D is perhaps TRBD1 (6 bases). This clonotype originated in a man between 25 and 39 years old with type 1 diabetes. The DNA for the CDR3 is TGTGCCAGCAGTGAAGGACAGAGTCGCACAGATACGCAGTATTTT. Amino acid sequence: CASSEGQSRTDTQYF.